The rows below give T cell receptor beta chains drawn from one sample of a study of T cells after yellow fever vaccination. MiXCR, applied by TCRdb to the 5' RACE reads, yields one record per CDR3 protein. The table shows 200,000 to 300,000 distinct CDR3 sequences, with less than 7.5% occurring only once. The sample here was CD4+ T cells sorted from PBMCs, taken on the day of the yellow fever booster vaccination. The receptors derive from a man aged 30 to 45 who received the YFV17D yellow fever vaccine. Each CDR3 is given without its conserved first and last residue. For some rows the clone size is stated as once, few or many, or as a class when expanded; others skip it.

abundance,v_gene,len,CDR3aa
few,TRBV28,8,ASSLGGTC
many,TRBV6-6,11,ASRTSQGGEQF
few,TRBV7-9,10,ASSLRTYGYT
many,TRBV7-2,12,ASSLRGPFYEQY
.,TRBV7-6,11,ASSLAVTAEAF
many,TRBV14,13,ASSPRGASYNEQF
.,TRBV7-8,16,PSSLVLPGQGTSDTQY
many,TRBV12-3/TRBV12-4,12,ASSFVGRDEKLF
many,TRBV4-3,17,ASSQDRQREDNTYYEQY
few,TRBV20-1,14,SAGEPGTSGRGEQF
many,TRBV28,14,ASRETPGQLTYEQY
.,TRBV27,15,ASSLNGLPSSYNEQF
.,TRBV7-9,12,ASSAGQGARPLH
many,TRBV6-5,12,ASSYFPKDSSKF
few,TRBV9,14,ASSARIHGAAYEQY
many,TRBV5-1,13,ASSPRTTGGYEQY
many,TRBV18,12,ASSPGRAGGEQY
many,TRBV10-3,15,AISESVGLAGDNEQF
.,TRBV5-6,9,ASSLREEAF
few,TRBV12-3/TRBV12-4,13,ASRRPGTSYNEQF
many,TRBV7-2,13,ASSLSGYLYNEQF
many,TRBV7-8,14,ASSASGTPTNYGYT
many,TRBV6-5,16,ASRRVRTGALDVDTQY
.,TRBV18,15,ASSPLRTSGSGETQY
few,TRBV4-2,14,ASSQGWGGQPDTQY
many,TRBV5-1,16,ASSWGLAGDVGTDTQY
few,TRBV5-1,12,ASSTIAGAYEQF
few,TRBV5-1,11,ASSLQGVETQY
.,TRBV12-3/TRBV12-4,15,ASSSVPSGQNTGELF
.,TRBV5-4,12,ASGRGQGADTQY
.,TRBV18,14,ASSLMTGTEYNEQF
.,TRBV15,11,ATSRATEEAQY
few,TRBV5-1,9,ASSLEQGYT
few,TRBV15,12,ATSIATFSYEQY
few,TRBV7-8,11,ASSLRELPVLF
many,TRBV7-8,14,ASSLATSGSTDTQY
.,TRBV2,11,ASVVREGSEAF
many,TRBV5-6,12,ASSLPGGSYEQY
.,TRBV29-1,10,SVEMNRETQY
.,TRBV20-1,16,SAPGTSGRPGGTDTQY
.,TRBV6-2/TRBV6-3,11,ASSSRDRRGYT
many,TRBV7-2,11,ASSPGGTRELF